Detailed here is one TCR beta chain. The target antigen is unknown. Although they were nominally healthy when sampled, donors likely had unrecorded immune exposures. With 60 Vbeta and 13 Jbeta primers, the PCR was carried out. Method: immunoSEQ multiplex PCR; TCRdb's copy keeps in-frame clones and lacks some. The data contain tens of thousands of clones, 70% to 85% of them singletons. The data stem from a study of cytomegalovirus exposure and HLA in healthy donors. Overall study: Earlier results showed approximately 110 million unique TCR beta sequences derived from some 190 million T cells. General observations from the study: Later analysis showed most CMV-associated TCR beta chains appearing HLA-restricted.

Sample: PBMCs. This TCR was recovered from a man between 25 and 39 years old in good health and CMV-seronegative.

The CDR3 nucleotides are TGTGCCAGCTCACCGGAAAGTAAGGGGAAAAAGTCCTACGAGCAGTACTTC. Translating it yields CASSPESKGKKSYEQYF. This chain links TRBV18 with TRBJ2-7, with D possibly being TRBD1 (5 bases). V dropped 3 bases and J dropped 1 base, with 19 bases sitting between them. The CDR3 extends over 17 amino acids. Germline V lookup: CDR1 KGHSH, CDR2 LQKENI.